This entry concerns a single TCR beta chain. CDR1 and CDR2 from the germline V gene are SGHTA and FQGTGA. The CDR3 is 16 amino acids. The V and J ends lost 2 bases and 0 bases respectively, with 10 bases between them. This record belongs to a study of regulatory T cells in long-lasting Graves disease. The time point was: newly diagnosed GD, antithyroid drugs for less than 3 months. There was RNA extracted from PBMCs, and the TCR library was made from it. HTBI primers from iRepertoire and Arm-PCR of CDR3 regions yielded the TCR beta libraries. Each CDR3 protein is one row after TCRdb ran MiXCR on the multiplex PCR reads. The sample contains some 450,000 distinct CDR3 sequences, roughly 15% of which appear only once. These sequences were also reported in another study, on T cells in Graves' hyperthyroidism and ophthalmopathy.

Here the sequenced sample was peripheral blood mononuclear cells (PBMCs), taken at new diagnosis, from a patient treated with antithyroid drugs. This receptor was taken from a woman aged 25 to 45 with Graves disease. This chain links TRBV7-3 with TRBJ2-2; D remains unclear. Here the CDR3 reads CASSLVAPANTGELFF. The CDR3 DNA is TGTGCCAGCAGCTTAGTCGCCCCGGCGAACACCGGGGAGCTGTTTTTT.